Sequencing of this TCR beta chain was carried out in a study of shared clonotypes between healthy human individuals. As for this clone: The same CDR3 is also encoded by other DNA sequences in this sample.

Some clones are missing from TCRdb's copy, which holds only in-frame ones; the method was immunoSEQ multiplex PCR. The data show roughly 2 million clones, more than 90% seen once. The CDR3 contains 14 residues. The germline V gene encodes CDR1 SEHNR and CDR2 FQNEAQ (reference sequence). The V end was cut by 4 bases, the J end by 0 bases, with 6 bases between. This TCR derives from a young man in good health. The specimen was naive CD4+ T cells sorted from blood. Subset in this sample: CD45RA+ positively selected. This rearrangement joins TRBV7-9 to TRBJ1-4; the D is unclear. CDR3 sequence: CASSSGPTNEKLFF. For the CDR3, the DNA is TGTGCCAGCAGCTCCGGTCCAACTAATGAAAAACTGTTTTTT.